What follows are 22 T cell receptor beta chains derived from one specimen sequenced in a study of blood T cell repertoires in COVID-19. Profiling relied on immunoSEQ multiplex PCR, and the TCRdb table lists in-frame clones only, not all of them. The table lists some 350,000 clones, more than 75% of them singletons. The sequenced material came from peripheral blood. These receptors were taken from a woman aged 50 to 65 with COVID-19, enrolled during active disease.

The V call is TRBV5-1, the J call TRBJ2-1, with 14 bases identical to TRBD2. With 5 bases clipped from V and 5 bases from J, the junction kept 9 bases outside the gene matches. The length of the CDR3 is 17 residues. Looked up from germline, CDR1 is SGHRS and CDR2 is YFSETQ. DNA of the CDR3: TGCGCCAGCAGTAATCCGGGACTAGCGGGAGAAAACAATGAGCAGTTCTTC. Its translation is CASSNPGLAGENNEQFF.

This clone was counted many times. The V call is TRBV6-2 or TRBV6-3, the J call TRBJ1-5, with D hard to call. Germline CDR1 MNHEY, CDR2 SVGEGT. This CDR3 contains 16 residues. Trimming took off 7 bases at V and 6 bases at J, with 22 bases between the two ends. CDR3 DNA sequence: TGTGCCAGCACCCCCAATTTTTCGGGAGTTGGTCAGCCCCAGCATTTT. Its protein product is CASTPNFSGVGQPQHF.

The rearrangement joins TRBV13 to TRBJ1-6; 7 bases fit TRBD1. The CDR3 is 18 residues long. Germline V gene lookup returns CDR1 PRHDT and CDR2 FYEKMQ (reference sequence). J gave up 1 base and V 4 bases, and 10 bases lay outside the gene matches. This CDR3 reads CASSSRARQGSYNSPLHF. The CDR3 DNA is TGTGCCAGCAGCTCCCGCGCCCGACAGGGTTCCTATAATTCACCCCTCCACTTT.

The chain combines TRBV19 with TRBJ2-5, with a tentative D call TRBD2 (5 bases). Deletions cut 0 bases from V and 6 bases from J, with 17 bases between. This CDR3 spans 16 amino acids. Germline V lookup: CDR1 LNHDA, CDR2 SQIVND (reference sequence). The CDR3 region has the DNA TGTGCCAGTAGTATAGAAGCTCGGGCTAGCTGGAAGACCCAGTACTTC. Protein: CASSIEARASWKTQYF. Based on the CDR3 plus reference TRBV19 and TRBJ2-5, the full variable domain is DGGITQSPKYLFRKEGQNVTLSCEQNLNHDAMYWYRQDPGQGLRLIYYSQIVNDFQKGDIAEGYSVSREKKESFPLTVTSAQKNPTAFYLCASSIEARASWKTQYFGPGTRLLVL.

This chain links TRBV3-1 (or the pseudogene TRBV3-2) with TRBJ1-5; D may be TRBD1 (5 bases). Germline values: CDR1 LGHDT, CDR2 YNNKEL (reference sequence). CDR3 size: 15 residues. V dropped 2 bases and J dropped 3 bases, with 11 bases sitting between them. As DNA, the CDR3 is TGTGCCAGCAGCCAATCGGGGGTCTTCAATCAGCCCCAGCATTTT. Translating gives CASSQSGVFNQPQHF.

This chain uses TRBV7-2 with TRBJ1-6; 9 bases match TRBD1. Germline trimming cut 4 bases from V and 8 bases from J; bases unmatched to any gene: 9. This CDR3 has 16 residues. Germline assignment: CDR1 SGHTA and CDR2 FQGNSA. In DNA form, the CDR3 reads TGTGCCAGCAGCTACTCACAGGGGGCTCATGATTCACCCCTCCACTTT. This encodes CASSYSQGAHDSPLHF. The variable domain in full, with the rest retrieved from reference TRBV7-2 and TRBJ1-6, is GAGVSQSPSNKVTEKGKDVELRCDPISGHTALYWYRQSLGQGLEFLIYFQGNSAPDKSGLPSDRFSAERTGGSVSTLTIQRTQQEDSAVYLCASSYSQGAHDSPLHFGNGTRLTVT.

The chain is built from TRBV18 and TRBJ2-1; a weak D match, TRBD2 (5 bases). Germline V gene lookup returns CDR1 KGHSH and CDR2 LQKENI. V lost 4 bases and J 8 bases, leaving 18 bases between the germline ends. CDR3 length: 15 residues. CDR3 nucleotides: TGTGCCAGCTCACTTGGACTGCGCCTCGGGGATGAGCAGTTCTTC. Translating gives CASSLGLRLGDEQFF. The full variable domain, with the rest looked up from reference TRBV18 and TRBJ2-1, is NAGVMQNPRHLVRRRGQEARLRCSPMKGHSHVYWYRQLPEEGLKFMVYLQKENIIDESGMPKERFSAEFPKEGPSILRIQQVVRGDSAAYFCASSLGLRLGDEQFFGPGTRLTVL.

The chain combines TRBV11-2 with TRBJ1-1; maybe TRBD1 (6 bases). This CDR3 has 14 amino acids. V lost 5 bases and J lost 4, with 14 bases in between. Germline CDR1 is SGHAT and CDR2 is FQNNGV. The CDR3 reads CASSVSRGSTEAFF. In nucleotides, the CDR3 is TGTGCCAGCAGCGTAAGCAGGGGTAGCACTGAAGCTTTCTTT.

The DNA for the CDR3 is TGTGCCAGCTCACCCTTCGGGACGTCCGGGAGGGAGACCCAGTACTTC. Translating gives CASSPFGTSGRETQYF. This chain uses TRBV18 with TRBJ2-5, with 7 positions matching TRBD2. There are 16 residues in the CDR3. J was trimmed by 5 bases and V by 3 bases; bases with no gene match: 12. Germline V gives CDR1 KGHSH, CDR2 LQKENI. The whole variable domain, remainder taken from reference TRBV18 and TRBJ2-5, is NAGVMQNPRHLVRRRGQEARLRCSPMKGHSHVYWYRQLPEEGLKFMVYLQKENIIDESGMPKERFSAEFPKEGPSILRIQQVVRGDSAAYFCASSPFGTSGRETQYFGPGTRLLVL.

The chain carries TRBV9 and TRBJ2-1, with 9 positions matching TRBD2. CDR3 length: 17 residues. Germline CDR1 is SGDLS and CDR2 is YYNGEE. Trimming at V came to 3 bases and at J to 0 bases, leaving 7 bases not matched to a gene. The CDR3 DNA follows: TGTGCCAGCAGCGCCGTAGCGGGAGAACCCTCCTACAATGAGCAGTTCTTC. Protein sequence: CASSAVAGEPSYNEQFF.

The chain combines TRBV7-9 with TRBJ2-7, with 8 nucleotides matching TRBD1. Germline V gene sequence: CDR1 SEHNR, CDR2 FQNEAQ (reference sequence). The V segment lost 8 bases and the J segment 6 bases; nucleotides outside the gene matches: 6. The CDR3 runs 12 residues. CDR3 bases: TGTGCCAGCGGGACAGGTGAGCCCGAGCAGTACTTC. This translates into CASGTGEPEQYF.

CDR3 protein: CSASGASGNPTDTQYF. The CDR3 region has the DNA TGCAGTGCTAGTGGGGCTAGCGGGAATCCCACAGATACGCAGTATTTT. The chain has TRBV20-1 and TRBJ2-3; 9 bases agree with TRBD2. V dropped 3 bases and J dropped 2; count of bases not matched to a gene: 9. Germline assignment: CDR1 DFQATT and CDR2 SNEGSKA (reference sequence). This CDR3 contains 16 residues.

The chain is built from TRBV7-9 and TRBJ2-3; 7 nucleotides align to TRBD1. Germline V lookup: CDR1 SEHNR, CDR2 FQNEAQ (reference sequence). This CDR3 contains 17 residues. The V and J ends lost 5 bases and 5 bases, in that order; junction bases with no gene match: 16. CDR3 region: CASSPINDRAGGDTQYF. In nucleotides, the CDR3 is TGTGCCAGCAGCCCGATAAACGACAGGGCAGGGGGAGATACGCAGTATTTT.

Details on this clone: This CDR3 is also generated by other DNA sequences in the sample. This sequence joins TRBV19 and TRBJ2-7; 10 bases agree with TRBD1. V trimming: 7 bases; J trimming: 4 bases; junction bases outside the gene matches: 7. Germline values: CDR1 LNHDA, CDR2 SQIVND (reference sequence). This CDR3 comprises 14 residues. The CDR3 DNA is TGTGCCAGTACCCCGACAGGGGGCATTTACGAGCAGTACTTC. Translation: CASTPTGGIYEQYF.

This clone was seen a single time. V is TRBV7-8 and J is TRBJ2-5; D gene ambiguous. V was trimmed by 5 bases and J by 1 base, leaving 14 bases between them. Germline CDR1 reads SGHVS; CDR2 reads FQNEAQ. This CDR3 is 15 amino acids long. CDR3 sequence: CASSVISSSQETQYF. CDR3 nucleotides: TGTGCCAGCAGCGTTATATCGAGTAGCCAAGAGACCCAGTACTTC. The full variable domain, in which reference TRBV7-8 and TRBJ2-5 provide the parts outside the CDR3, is GAGVSQSPRYKVAKRGQDVALRCDPISGHVSLFWYQQALGQGPEFLTYFQNEAQLDKSGLPSDRFFAERPEGSVSTLKIQRTQQEDSAVYLCASSVISSSQETQYFGPGTRLLVL.

CDR3 coding DNA: TGTGCCAGCAGCGTAGACCTAAGGGGGCATGGCTACACCTTC. It yields the protein CASSVDLRGHGYTF. The chain joins TRBV9 to TRBJ1-2, with 7 nucleotides matching TRBD1. CDR3 length: 14 amino acids. Trimming at V came to 0 bases and at J to 6 bases, leaving 5 bases not matched to a gene. The V gene's germline CDR1 is SGDLS and CDR2 YYNGEE.

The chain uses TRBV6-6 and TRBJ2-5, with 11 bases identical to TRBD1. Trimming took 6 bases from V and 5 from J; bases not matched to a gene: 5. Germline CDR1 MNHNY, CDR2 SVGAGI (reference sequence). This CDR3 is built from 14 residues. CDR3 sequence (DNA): TGTGCCAGCAGCGGGACAGGGGGATTGGAGACCCAGTACTTC. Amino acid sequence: CASSGTGGLETQYF.

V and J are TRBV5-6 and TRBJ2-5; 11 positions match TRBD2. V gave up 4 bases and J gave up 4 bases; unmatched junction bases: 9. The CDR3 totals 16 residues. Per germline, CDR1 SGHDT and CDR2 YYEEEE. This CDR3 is CASSRQLAGVGETQYF. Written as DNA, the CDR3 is TGTGCCAGCAGCCGTCAACTAGCGGGAGTCGGAGAGACCCAGTACTTC.

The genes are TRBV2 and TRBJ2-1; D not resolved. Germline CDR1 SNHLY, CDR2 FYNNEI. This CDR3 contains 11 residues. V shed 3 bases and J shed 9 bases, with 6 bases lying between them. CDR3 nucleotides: TGTGCCAGCAGTGAGGTGCGTGAGCAGTTCTTC. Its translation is CASSEVREQFF. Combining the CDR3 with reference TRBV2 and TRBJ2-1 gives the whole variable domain EPEVTQTPSHQVTQMGQEVILRCVPISNHLYFYWYRQILGQKVEFLVSFYNNEISEKSEIFDDQFSVERPDGSNFTLKIRSTKLEDSAMYFCASSEVREQFFGPGTRLTVL.

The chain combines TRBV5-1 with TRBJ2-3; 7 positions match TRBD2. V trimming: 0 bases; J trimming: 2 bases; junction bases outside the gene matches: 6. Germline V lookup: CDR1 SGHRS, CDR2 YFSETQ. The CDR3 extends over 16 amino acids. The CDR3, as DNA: TGCGCCAGCAGCTTGGCTAGAGGACTAGACACAGATACGCAGTATTTT. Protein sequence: CASSLARGLDTDTQYF.

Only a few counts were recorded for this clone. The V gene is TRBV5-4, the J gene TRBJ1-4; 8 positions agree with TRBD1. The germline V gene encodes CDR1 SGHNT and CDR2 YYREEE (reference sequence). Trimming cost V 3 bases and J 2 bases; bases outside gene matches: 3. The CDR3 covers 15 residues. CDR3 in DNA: TGTGCCAGCAGCTCCGCAGGGGGCACTAATGAAAAACTGTTTTTT. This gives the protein CASSSAGGTNEKLFF.

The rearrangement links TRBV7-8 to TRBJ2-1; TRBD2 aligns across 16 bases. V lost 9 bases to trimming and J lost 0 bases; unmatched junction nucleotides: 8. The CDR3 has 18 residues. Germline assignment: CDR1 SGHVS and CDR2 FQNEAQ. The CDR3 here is CASRPGLAGGSSYNEQFF. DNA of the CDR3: TGTGCCAGTAGACCGGGACTAGCGGGAGGGAGCTCCTACAATGAGCAGTTCTTC.